This TCR beta chain appears in the sequencing data of a study of cytomegalovirus exposure and HLA in healthy donors. Overall study context: Sequencing of 150 million to 200 million T cells in an earlier analysis found roughly 120 million unique TCR beta sequences. For the approximately 400 genotyped donors, 65% to 90% fell within the Caucasian-associated ancestry cluster.

Study observations and caveats: Cytomegalovirus association was assigned to approximately 180 TCR beta chains. A later examination showed that TCR association rates differed by HLA locus, with DRB1 most and HLA-C fewest.

CDR3 length: 15 residues. Germline loops: CDR1 MNHNS, CDR2 SASEGT. V trimming: 6 bases; J trimming: 3 bases; junction bases outside the gene matches: 7. This PCR relied on a set of 60 Vbeta primers and 13 Jbeta primers. Some clones are missing from TCRdb's copy, which holds only in-frame ones; the method was immunoSEQ multiplex PCR. The table includes 200,000 to 250,000 clones, almost 80% detected once. Points on this clone: Its antigen is still unknown.

This receptor was taken from a male donor in good health and CMV-seronegative. The chain carries TRBV6-1 and TRBJ2-2; TRBD1 agrees at 7 bases. The specimen sequenced was PBMCs. As DNA, the CDR3 is TGTGCCAGCAGGAATATGGGACAGTACACCGGGGAGCTGTTTTTT. Its protein product is CASRNMGQYTGELFF.